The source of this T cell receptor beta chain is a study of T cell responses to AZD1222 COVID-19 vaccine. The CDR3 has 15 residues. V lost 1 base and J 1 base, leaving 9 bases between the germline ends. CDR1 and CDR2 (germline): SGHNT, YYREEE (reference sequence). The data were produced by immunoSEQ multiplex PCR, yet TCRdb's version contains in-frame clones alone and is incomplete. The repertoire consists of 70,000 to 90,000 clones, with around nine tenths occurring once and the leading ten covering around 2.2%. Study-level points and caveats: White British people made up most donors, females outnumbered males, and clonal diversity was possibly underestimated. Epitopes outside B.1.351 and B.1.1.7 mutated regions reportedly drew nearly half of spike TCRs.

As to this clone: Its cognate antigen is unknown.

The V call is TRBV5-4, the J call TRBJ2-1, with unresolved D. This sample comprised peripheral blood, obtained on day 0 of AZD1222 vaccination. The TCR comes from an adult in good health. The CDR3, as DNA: TGTGCCAGCAGCTTGAATTCAGAGTCCTACAATGAGCAGTTCTTC. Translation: CASSLNSESYNEQFF. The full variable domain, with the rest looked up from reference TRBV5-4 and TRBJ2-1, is ETGVTQSPTHLIKTRGQQVTLRCSSQSGHNTVSWYQQALGQGPQFIFQYYREEENGRGNFPPRFSGLQFPNYSSELNVNALELDDSALYLCASSLNSESYNEQFFGPGTRLTVL.